Following are 15 T cell receptor beta chains from one sample sequenced in a study of T cells after yellow fever vaccination. MiXCR, run by TCRdb on the 5' RACE reads, gives a single entry per CDR3 protein. Of 300,000 to 400,000 distinct CDR3 sequences in the sample, roughly 8.4% were seen once. The sequenced sample was PBMCs, obtained around 45 days after the first yellow fever vaccination. The receptors were gathered from a man aged 18 to 30 who received the YFV17D yellow fever vaccine.

J is TRBJ2-3 and V is TRBV29-1; D possibly corresponds to TRBD2 (5 bases). The CDR3 covers 15 residues. The V and J ends lost 6 bases and 5 bases respectively, with 21 bases between them. Germline V gives CDR1 SQVTM, CDR2 ANQGSEA. CDR3 sequence (DNA): TGCAGCGTGGCGGGCGGCAGAAGGGCAATAGATACGCAGTATTTT. Translation gives CSVAGGRRAIDTQYF.

This sequence joins TRBV14 and TRBJ1-4; 9 nucleotides align to TRBD1. Per the germline V gene, CDR1 is SGHDN and CDR2 is FVKESK. The CDR3 extends over 16 amino acids. After removal of 3 bases from V and 7 bases from J, the junction contained 9 bases not matched to a gene. CDR3 bases: TGTGCCAGCAGCCAGTTAACAGGGGGCCGGAGTGAAAAACTGTTTTTT. Its translation is CASSQLTGGRSEKLFF.

This clonotype was recorded a few times. The genes are TRBV29-1 and TRBJ2-2; D is undetermined. Germline V gene lookup returns CDR1 SQVTM and CDR2 ANQGSEA. Trimming shortened V by 3 bases and J by 3 bases, and 8 bases separated the two germline ends. CDR3 length: 13 residues. The CDR3 nucleotides read TGCAGCGTTGATTCCCCGGACACCGGGGAGCTGTTTTTT. As protein: CSVDSPDTGELFF.

This clonotype was recorded at least ten times. The chain couples TRBV24-1 to TRBJ1-2; TRBD1 is a possible D gene (5 bases). The length of the CDR3 is 14 residues. Trimming pared 4 bases from V and 3 bases from J, leaving 11 bases between. From germline, CDR1 is KGHDR and CDR2 SFDVKD. The CDR3 spells CATSESGTDYGYTF. The CDR3 nucleotides read TGTGCCACCAGTGAATCCGGGACCGACTATGGCTACACCTTC.

The CDR3 is CASSLQGGAGDGYTF. In DNA form, the CDR3 reads TGTGCCAGCAGTTTACAGGGTGGAGCCGGAGATGGCTACACCTTC. This chain joins TRBV12-3 or TRBV12-4 and TRBJ1-2, with D perhaps matching TRBD1 (5 bases). The CDR3 extends over 15 amino acids. Trimming took 2 bases from V and 6 from J, leaving 16 bases between them.

This clonotype was counted ten times or more. This chain joins TRBV7-9 and TRBJ2-1; TRBD1 aligns across 9 bases. Unmatched junction bases numbered 13, after V lost 5 bases and J lost 8 bases. CDR1 and CDR2 (germline): SEHNR, FQNEAQ (reference sequence). This CDR3 is built from 16 residues. The CDR3 nucleotides are TGTGCCAGCAGCGGTTCCGGGACAGGGTCGAGGTATGAGCAGTTCTTC. Protein: CASSGSGTGSRYEQFF.

This chain uses TRBV4-1 with TRBJ2-2; D might be TRBD2 (5 bases). V was shortened by 3 bases and J by 6 bases, with 23 bases between the two germline ends. Germline V gene data show CDR1 as MGHRA and CDR2 as YSYEKL. CDR3 length: 18 amino acids. CDR3 DNA: TGCGCCAGCAGCCAGAGGGCCTTCGACATCAGGATATCCGGGGAGCTGTTTTTT. Translated: CASSQRAFDIRISGELFF.

J is TRBJ2-6 and V is TRBV19; 7 positions match TRBD2. CDR3 size: 15 residues. Unmatched junction bases numbered 3, after V lost 5 bases and J lost 2 bases. Germline loops: CDR1 LNHDA, CDR2 SQIVND (reference sequence). The CDR3 nucleotides read TGTGCCAGTAGTCGGGGGGTCACTGGGGCCAACGTCCTGACTTTC. Translated, it gives CASSRGVTGANVLTF.

For the CDR3, the DNA is TGTGCCAGCAACCACGGTGACAGGGAGCCTGGCTACACCTTC. Translated: CASNHGDREPGYTF. The chain combines TRBV5-6 with TRBJ1-2; 7 bases are a match to TRBD1. Germline V gene sequence: CDR1 SGHDT, CDR2 YYEEEE. CDR3 length: 14 amino acids. Trimming cost V 6 bases and J 7 bases; bases outside gene matches: 12. Full variable domain (rest looked up from reference TRBV5-6 and TRBJ1-2): DAGVTQSPTHLIKTRGQQVTLRCSPKSGHDTVSWYQQALGQGPQFIFQYYEEEERQRGNFPDRFSGHQFPNYSSELNVNALLLGDSALYLCASNHGDREPGYTFGSGTRLTVV.

This clonotype has more than one count but fewer than ten. This rearrangement joins TRBV11-1 to TRBJ2-4; 8 nucleotides align to TRBD1. From germline, CDR1 is SGHAT and CDR2 FQDESV (reference sequence). This CDR3 is built from 18 residues. V shed 0 bases, J shed 2 bases, and the junction held 9 bases outside the gene matches. DNA for the CDR3: TGTGCCAGCAGCTTAGCGTGGGCAGGGGGCGAGTCCAAAAACATTCAGTACTTC. This sequence encodes CASSLAWAGGESKNIQYF.

This chain connects TRBV4-2 to TRBJ2-5, with unresolved D. With 3 bases removed from V and 4 bases from J, the gap between germline ends came to 12 bases. CDR1 is LGHNA, CDR2 YNFKEQ, per germline. The length of the CDR3 is 14 residues. CDR3 sequence: CASSQGRAGETQYF. In DNA form, the CDR3 reads TGTGCCAGCAGCCAGGGTAGGGCAGGAGAGACCCAGTACTTC.

Ten or more counts support this clonotype. The V call is TRBV6-1, the J call TRBJ1-2; TRBD1 might be the D (6 bases). Between the trimmed V and J ends, which lost 6 bases and 6 bases, there was a span of 14 bases. Germline loops: CDR1 MNHNS, CDR2 SASEGT. This CDR3 comprises 13 residues. CDR3 loop: CASRESGGHGYTF. The CDR3 DNA is TGTGCCAGCAGAGAATCGGGGGGGCATGGCTACACCTTC.

This clonotype was counted only a few times. This chain links TRBV5-4 with TRBJ2-1; D possibly uses TRBD1 or TRBD2 (6 bases each). Germline assignment: CDR1 SGHNT and CDR2 YYREEE (reference sequence). V was trimmed by 5 bases and J by 3 bases, leaving 15 bases between them. This CDR3 region has 15 residues. CDR3 loop: CASRSLEGGYNEQFF. The CDR3 bases are TGTGCCAGCAGGTCCCTGGAGGGGGGCTACAATGAGCAGTTCTTC. Together with reference TRBV5-4 and TRBJ2-1, the CDR3 gives the full variable domain: ETGVTQSPTHLIKTRGQQVTLRCSSQSGHNTVSWYQQALGQGPQFIFQYYREEENGRGNFPPRFSGLQFPNYSSELNVNALELDDSALYLCASRSLEGGYNEQFFGPGTRLTVL.

For the CDR3, the DNA is TGTGCCAGCAGCCAAGATACAGGGCGGGCCAAAAACATTCAGTACTTC. It encodes CASSQDTGRAKNIQYF. The chain carries TRBV4-2 and TRBJ2-4, with D possibly being TRBD1 (6 bases). V lost 0 bases and J lost 1, with 10 bases in between. The CDR3 consists of 16 residues. Germline CDR1 reads LGHNA; CDR2 reads YNFKEQ.

The chain is built from TRBV19 and TRBJ2-2, with D possibly being TRBD1 or TRBD2 (5 bases each). The CDR3 has 13 amino acids. The V end lost 6 bases, the J end lost 6 bases, and 11 bases lay between the germline ends. Germline CDR1 is LNHDA and CDR2 is SQIVND (reference sequence). CDR3 DNA sequence: TGTGCCAGTAGAGAGAGGGGAGCCGGGGAGCTGTTTTTT. Its protein is CASRERGAGELFF.